The following is a T cell receptor beta chain sequence with its context. This specimen belongs to a study of identical twins. Each CDR3 protein is one row after TCRdb ran MiXCR on the 5' RACE reads. The data contain fewer than 250,000 distinct CDR3 sequences, approximately 8% of them singletons. The CDR3 has 14 amino acids. The germline CDR1 and CDR2 sequences are MRHNA and SNTAGT. V was clipped by 5 bases and J by 2 bases; unmatched bases: 3. The sample also formed part of further work on yellow fever vaccine responses in identical twins.

This TCR was sampled from a woman under 30 in good health. Sequenced material: CD8+ T cells sorted from blood. The rearrangement joins TRBV6-4 to TRBJ2-1, with TRBD1 matching over 7 bases. CDR3 DNA sequence: TGTGCCAGCAGTAGGCAGGGGGCCTACAATGAGCAGTTCTTC. Translating it yields CASSRQGAYNEQFF.